Shown below are 8 T cell receptor beta chains from a single sample sequenced in a study of cytomegalovirus exposure and HLA in healthy donors. Use of 60 Vbeta and 13 Jbeta primers characterized the PCR. Clones were read by immunoSEQ multiplex PCR, and TCRdb kept only the in-frame ones, dropping some. The profile covers fewer than 250,000 clones, with around 81% appearing a single time and about 1.8% taken by the ten largest. The sample taken for sequencing was PBMCs. These receptors all come from a young man in good health and CMV-seronegative.

This clone was counted once. The chain carries TRBV11-2 and TRBJ2-7, with 9 bases matching TRBD1. Trimming took 3 bases from V and 2 from J; bases not matched to a gene: 5. Germline assignment: CDR1 SGHAT and CDR2 FQNNGV. The CDR3 is made up of 15 amino acids. The CDR3 here is CASSFMWDRAYEQYF. The CDR3 DNA is TGTGCCAGCAGCTTCATGTGGGACAGGGCCTACGAGCAGTACTTC.

The chain couples TRBV5-6 to TRBJ1-5; D is perhaps TRBD1 (5 bases). V was clipped by 4 bases and J by 7 bases, with 15 bases between them. This CDR3 has 14 amino acids. Germline lookup yields CDR1 SGHDT and CDR2 YYEEEE. CDR3 coding DNA: TGTGCCAGCAGCAGCACAGGTCAACGACAGCCCCAGCATTTT. Its translation: CASSSTGQRQPQHF. Combining the CDR3 with reference TRBV5-6 and TRBJ1-5 gives the whole variable domain DAGVTQSPTHLIKTRGQQVTLRCSPKSGHDTVSWYQQALGQGPQFIFQYYEEEERQRGNFPDRFSGHQFPNYSSELNVNALLLGDSALYLCASSSTGQRQPQHFGDGTRLSIL.

V is TRBV7-2 and J is TRBJ2-5, with a tentative D call TRBD1 (5 bases). This CDR3 is built from 15 residues. Germline-derived CDR1 and CDR2 are SGHTA and FQGNSA. Trimming took 8 bases from V and 4 from J, leaving 20 bases between them. CDR3 loop: CASVRAQGLGETQYF. The CDR3 DNA reads as TGTGCCAGCGTCAGGGCCCAGGGTTTGGGAGAGACCCAGTACTTC. Full variable domain (remainder filled in from reference TRBV7-2 and TRBJ2-5): GAGVSQSPSNKVTEKGKDVELRCDPISGHTALYWYRQSLGQGLEFLIYFQGNSAPDKSGLPSDRFSAERTGGSVSTLTIQRTQQEDSAVYLCASVRAQGLGETQYFGPGTRLLVL.

The count of this clone is one. The genes are TRBV29-1 and TRBJ2-3; 8 bases fit TRBD1. CDR3 length equals 15 residues. Germline V gene lookup returns CDR1 SQVTM and CDR2 ANQGSEA. Trimming removed 5 bases from V and 4 bases from J; junction bases left unmatched: 11. The CDR3 bases are TGCAGCGTTCGAAGGACAGGGCAGGTATCAGATACGCAGTATTTT. Amino acids: CSVRRTGQVSDTQYF.

The chain recombines TRBV19 with TRBJ2-5; TRBD2 matches at 10 bases. Germline loops: CDR1 LNHDA, CDR2 SQIVND (reference sequence). The CDR3 length is 14 residues. The J segment lost 4 bases and the V segment lost 7 bases, leaving 6 bases of the junction unmatched. The CDR3 reads CASNGLAGVETQYF. CDR3 DNA: TGTGCCAGTAATGGGCTAGCGGGGGTAGAGACCCAGTACTTC.

As regards this clone: One end of the junction does not line up with germline, which may come from a read error. The chain joins TRBV7-7 to TRBJ2-5; 8 bases map to TRBD2. Per germline, CDR1 SSHAT and CDR2 FNYEAQ (reference sequence). The CDR3 extends over 14 amino acids. The CDR3 DNA reads as TGTGCTAGCAGTGAGATTAGCGGGGTCGAGACCCAGTACTTC. Its translation is CASSEISGVETQYF.

This clone was found a few times. This chain connects TRBV10-3 to TRBJ2-6; D is perhaps TRBD2 (5 bases). V lost 1 base and J 1 base, leaving 8 bases between the germline ends. This CDR3 spans 16 amino acids. Per the germline V gene, CDR1 is ENHRY and CDR2 is SYGVKD. DNA of the CDR3: TGTGCCATCAGTGAGTTGGGGAGATCTGGGGCCAACGTCCTGACTTTC. Translated: CAISELGRSGANVLTF.

CDR3 bases: TGTGCCAGCAGCGTAGGCGGGAGCGGCACAGATACGCAGTATTTT. This translates into CASSVGGSGTDTQYF. The genes are TRBV9 and TRBJ2-3; 7 positions agree with TRBD2. Germline values: CDR1 SGDLS, CDR2 YYNGEE. The trim removed 0 bases at V and 1 base at J, leaving 2 bases unmatched. The length of the CDR3 is 15 residues. Using reference TRBV9 and TRBJ2-3 for the parts outside the CDR3, the full variable domain is DSGVTQTPKHLITATGQRVTLRCSPRSGDLSVYWYQQSLDQGLQFLIQYYNGEERAKGNILERFSAQQFPDLHSELNLSSLELGDSALYFCASSVGGSGTDTQYFGPGTRLTVL.